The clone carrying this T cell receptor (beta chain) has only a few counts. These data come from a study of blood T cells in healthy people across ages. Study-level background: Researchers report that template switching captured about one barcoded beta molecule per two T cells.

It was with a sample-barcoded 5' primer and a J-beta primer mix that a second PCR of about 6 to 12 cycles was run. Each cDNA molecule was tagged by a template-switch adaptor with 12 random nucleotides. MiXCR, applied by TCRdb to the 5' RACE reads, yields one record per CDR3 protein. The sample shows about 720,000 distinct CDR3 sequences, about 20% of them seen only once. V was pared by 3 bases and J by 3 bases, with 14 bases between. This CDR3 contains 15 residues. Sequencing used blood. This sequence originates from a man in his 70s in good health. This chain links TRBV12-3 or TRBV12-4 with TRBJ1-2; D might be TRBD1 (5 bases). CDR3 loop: CASSFRDRVYYGYTF. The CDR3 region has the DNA TGTGCCAGCAGTTTCCGGGACCGTGTCTACTATGGCTACACCTTC.